What follows are 21 T cell receptor beta chains derived from one specimen sequenced in a study of blood T cell repertoires in COVID-19. The protocol was immunoSEQ multiplex PCR, while the TCRdb copy is restricted to in-frame clones and leaves out a portion. The sample shows roughly 88,000 clones, around 86% of them seen only once. The sample consisted of peripheral blood. Source of these receptors: an elderly woman with active or convalescent COVID-19.

The genes are TRBV6-2 or TRBV6-3 and TRBJ2-7, with D hard to call. In germline, CDR1 is MNHEY, CDR2 SVGEGT. The CDR3 runs 13 residues. V was cut by 5 bases and J by 2 bases, with 10 bases left in between. Written as DNA, the CDR3 is TGTGCCAGCAGTCCCAGGCTACCCTACGAGCAGTACTTC. Translation: CASSPRLPYEQYF.

V is TRBV28 and J is TRBJ1-1, with D perhaps TRBD1 (6 bases). Trimming left V 11 bases short and J 0 bases short, with 10 bases between. CDR3 size: 12 residues. Germline V gene data show CDR1 as MDHEN and CDR2 as SYDVKM. This CDR3 reads CASSGVNTEAFF. The CDR3 coding sequence is TGTGCCTCCTCAGGGGTGAACACTGAAGCTTTCTTT.

The CDR3 reads CSVEDGQGHGFDGYTF. The CDR3 coding sequence is TGCAGCGTTGAAGACGGACAGGGTCATGGGTTCGATGGCTACACCTTC. The J gene is TRBJ1-2, the V gene TRBV29-1; 8 bases are a match to TRBD1. The V segment lost 0 bases and the J segment 6 bases; nucleotides outside the gene matches: 12. The CDR3 length is 16 residues. In germline, CDR1 is SQVTM, CDR2 ANQGSEA.

The chain recombines TRBV5-8 with TRBJ2-3; 8 bases align to TRBD2. The germline V gene encodes CDR1 SGHTS and CDR2 YDEGEE. The CDR3 spans 16 residues. V lost 0 bases, J lost 0 bases, and 3 bases stayed unmatched. Here the CDR3 reads CASSLERGISTDTQYF. CDR3 bases: TGTGCCAGCAGCTTGGAGCGGGGGATTAGCACAGATACGCAGTATTTT.

This chain links TRBV5-4 with TRBJ2-7; 7 bases fit TRBD2. The CDR3 consists of 15 residues. Germline values: CDR1 SGHNT, CDR2 YYREEE (reference sequence). Losses at the gene ends were 0 bases for V and 2 bases for J; bases not matched to a gene: 5. The CDR3 DNA reads as TGTGCCAGCAGCTTGGCCGGGACTACGACCTACGAGCAGTACTTC. Translating it yields CASSLAGTTTYEQYF. Using reference TRBV5-4 and TRBJ2-7 for the parts outside the CDR3, the full variable domain is ETGVTQSPTHLIKTRGQQVTLRCSSQSGHNTVSWYQQALGQGPQFIFQYYREEENGRGNFPPRFSGLQFPNYSSELNVNALELDDSALYLCASSLAGTTTYEQYFGPGTRLTVT.

V is TRBV7-3 and J is TRBJ2-1; 11 bases line up with TRBD2. Germline trimming cut 5 bases from V and 7 bases from J; bases unmatched to any gene: 7. The germline gives CDR1 SGHTA, CDR2 FQGTGA. CDR3 length: 15 amino acids. The DNA for the CDR3 is TGTGCCAGCAGCAGTAGCGGGAGGGCCGGTAATGAGCAGTTCTTC. Its translation: CASSSSGRAGNEQFF.

V is TRBV7-3 and J is TRBJ2-3; 12 nucleotides line up with TRBD2. CDR1 is SGHTA, CDR2 FQGTGA, per germline. Trimming cost V 4 bases and J 2 bases; bases outside gene matches: 4. The CDR3 has 16 residues. DNA for the CDR3: TGTGCCAGCAGCTCCCGACTAGCGGGGGACACAGATACGCAGTATTTT. Protein sequence: CASSSRLAGDTDTQYF. Full variable domain (remainder filled in from reference TRBV7-3 and TRBJ2-3): GAGVSQTPSNKVTEKGKYVELRCDPISGHTALYWYRQSLGQGPEFLIYFQGTGAADDSGLPNDRFFAVRPEGSVSTLKIQRTERGDSAVYLCASSSRLAGDTDTQYFGPGTRLTVL.

A few counts support this clone. The V and J genes are TRBV7-8 and TRBJ1-2; 7 nucleotides align to TRBD1. Germline CDR1 and CDR2: SGHVS and FQNEAQ. The length of the CDR3 is 17 residues. The ends lost 1 base at V and 5 bases at J; junction bases unmatched: 13. The CDR3 here is CASSLVFRPSGGYGYTF. CDR3 nucleotide sequence: TGTGCCAGCAGCTTAGTTTTTAGGCCTTCAGGGGGTTATGGCTACACCTTC.

The chain joins TRBV6-5 to TRBJ2-3; 9 bases match TRBD2. The CDR3 totals 13 residues. In germline, CDR1 is MNHEY, CDR2 SVGAGI. Unmatched junction bases numbered 6, after V lost 9 bases and J lost 5 bases. For the CDR3, the DNA is TGTGCCAGGCGGGCGGGAGGGAGAGATACGCAGTATTTT. Protein: CARRAGGRDTQYF.

CDR3 residues: CASSKRRGGNQPQHF. The DNA for the CDR3 is TGTGCCAGCAGCAAACGGAGGGGGGGTAATCAGCCCCAGCATTTT. This chain uses TRBV7-8 with TRBJ1-5; tentatively, D is TRBD1 (6 bases). V was shortened by 5 bases and J by 4 bases, with 15 bases between the two germline ends. The CDR3 is made up of 15 amino acids. CDR1 SGHVS and CDR2 FQNEAQ come from the germline V gene.

The chain is built from TRBV14 and TRBJ1-1; 9 nucleotides agree with TRBD1. CDR1 is SGHDN and CDR2 is FVKESK in the germline V gene. V lost 1 base to trimming and J lost 7 bases; unmatched junction nucleotides: 4. The CDR3 consists of 14 residues. In DNA, the CDR3 is TGTGCCAGCAGCCAAGGCCCGGGACAGGGTGAAGCTTTCTTT. It translates to CASSQGPGQGEAFF.

The chain carries TRBV5-4 and TRBJ2-2, with 7 bases matching TRBD2. Trimming took 0 bases from V and 4 from J; bases not matched to a gene: 9. The CDR3 totals 17 residues. Germline V gene lookup returns CDR1 SGHNT and CDR2 YYREEE (reference sequence). The CDR3: CASSLGGGSGGTGELFF. CDR3 nucleotides: TGTGCCAGCAGCTTGGGGGGCGGGAGTGGTGGCACCGGGGAGCTGTTTTTT.

CDR3 nucleotides: TGCGCCAGCAGCTTTGGAGGACTACTAGCCAAAAACATTCAGTACTTC. Translating it yields CASSFGGLLAKNIQYF. The chain joins TRBV5-1 to TRBJ2-4; possibly TRBD2 for D (6 bases). Germline CDR1 is SGHRS and CDR2 is YFSETQ. The length of the CDR3 is 16 residues. V lost 2 bases to trimming and J lost 0 bases, with 12 bases between them.

This clone has a single count. The CDR3 coding sequence is TGTGCCAGCAGCCCCGGGACTCCCCTTAGGGGCGGGGAGCTGTTTTTT. Encoded protein: CASSPGTPLRGGELFF. J is TRBJ2-2 and V is TRBV7-2; possible D gene TRBD2, 6 bases. V lost 5 bases to trimming and J lost 7 bases, with 20 bases between them. Germline CDR1 SGHTA, CDR2 FQGNSA. CDR3 length equals 16 residues.

This clone was recorded once. This sequence joins TRBV6-2 or TRBV6-3 and TRBJ1-1; D possibly corresponds to TRBD1 (5 bases). Germline V gives CDR1 MNHEY, CDR2 SVGEGT. Trimming left V 2 bases short and J 0 bases short, with 16 bases between. CDR3 length: 17 residues. Written as DNA, the CDR3 is TGTGCCAGCAGTTACAACAGGCCAAATATTATGAACACTGAAGCTTTCTTT. Protein sequence: CASSYNRPNIMNTEAFF.

The chain recombines TRBV27 with TRBJ1-5, with a possible D match to TRBD1 (5 bases). CDR1 is MNHEY and CDR2 is SMNVEV in the germline V gene (reference sequence). Trimming removed 2 bases from V and 4 bases from J, with 18 bases in between. The CDR3 contains 17 residues. CDR3 amino acids: CASSLGYSGTRNQPQHF. The CDR3 coding sequence is TGTGCCAGCAGTTTAGGATACTCCGGGACTCGAAATCAGCCCCAGCATTTT.

This rearrangement joins TRBV5-1 to TRBJ2-3, with no clear D. Looked up from germline, CDR1 is SGHRS and CDR2 is YFSETQ. CDR3 length: 15 amino acids. The ends were cut back, 4 bases at V and 2 bases at J, with 14 bases in the middle. The CDR3 nucleotides read TGCGCCAGCAGCCGCGACTCGCCCAACACAGATACGCAGTATTTT. Translation: CASSRDSPNTDTQYF. The whole variable domain, filled in from reference TRBV5-1 and TRBJ2-3, reads KAGVTQTPRYLIKTRGQQVTLSCSPISGHRSVSWYQQTPGQGLQFLFEYFSETQRNKGNFPGRFSGRQFSNSRSEMNVSTLELGDSALYLCASSRDSPNTDTQYFGPGTRLTVL.

The chain links TRBV29-1 to TRBJ2-2; TRBD2 aligns across 10 bases. The junction had 11 bases not matched to a gene; V was cut back by 5 bases and J by 5 bases. The germline CDR1 and CDR2 sequences are SQVTM and ANQGSEA. This CDR3 comprises 16 residues. This CDR3 is CSVRGLAGVETGELFF. The CDR3 DNA reads as TGCAGCGTTAGAGGTCTAGCGGGGGTCGAAACCGGGGAGCTGTTTTTT.

V gene TRBV7-3 combines with J gene TRBJ2-1; D possibly corresponds to TRBD2 (5 bases). V was cut by 3 bases and J by 10 bases, with 10 bases left in between. Germline V gene lookup returns CDR1 SGHTA and CDR2 FQGTGA. The CDR3 runs to 12 residues. In DNA, the CDR3 is TGTGCCAGCAGCTTCAGAACGGGGGAGCAGTTCTTC. This gives the protein CASSFRTGEQFF.

This clone turned up a few times. The rearrangement links TRBV7-8 to TRBJ1-4; 7 bases align to TRBD1. Per the germline V gene, CDR1 is SGHVS and CDR2 is FQNEAQ. The CDR3 extends over 15 amino acids. V dropped 5 bases and J dropped 5; count of bases not matched to a gene: 8. DNA for the CDR3: TGTGCCAGCAGCCGAAGCCCGGGACAGAATGAAAAACTGTTTTTT. Amino acids: CASSRSPGQNEKLFF.

The gene calls are TRBV7-2 and TRBJ1-1; D not certain. Between the trimmed V and J ends, which lost 5 bases and 0 bases, there was a span of 10 bases. This CDR3 is 14 amino acids long. Germline loops: CDR1 SGHTA, CDR2 FQGNSA. The DNA for the CDR3 is TGTGCCAGCAGCCCCGGTTTGATGAACACTGAAGCTTTCTTT. Its translation: CASSPGLMNTEAFF.